A single TCR beta chain is shown here with its context. Those enrolled, adults aged about 18 to 89 years, came from about two dozen US areas. Participants were placed into cohorts based on the clinical history they reported. Assay: immunoSEQ multiplex PCR; the TCRdb copy retains only in-frame clones and omits some. This sample has 330,000 or so clones, with 88% found just once. V was pared by 4 bases and J by 4 bases, with 3 bases of the junction left unmatched. The CDR3 spans 13 residues. CDR1 and CDR2 (germline): SGHVS, FQNEAQ. This sample stems from a study of blood T cell repertoires in COVID-19. The TCR was taken from a young man who had recovered from COVID-19. The sample comprised PBMCs or T cells enriched from blood (not recorded which). This chain connects TRBV7-8 to TRBJ1-2; 7 bases match TRBD1. In nucleotides, the CDR3 is TGTGCCAGCAGCTACCGACAGGGCTATGGCTACACCTTC. Protein product: CASSYRQGYGYTF.